The 10 T cell receptor beta chains presented below share a single source sample, sequenced in a study of low-dose radiotherapy and immunotherapy resistance in tumors. The time point: before trial treatment. cDNA synthesis used a TRAV/TRBV-specific primer set for both chains. Over around 19 PCR cycles, TCRs were amplified from a constant-region primer and V-primer adapter. MiXCR, run by TCRdb on the reads, gives a single entry per CDR3 protein. The sample has tens of thousands of distinct CDR3 sequences, over 15% seen once. The source material was PBMCs, sampled before treatment. These receptors all come from a male donor with prostate cancer.

At least ten counts were recorded for this clonotype. CDR3 sequence: CASSWGSRDDQPQHF. The CDR3, as DNA: TGTGCCAGCAGTTGGGGCAGCAGGGATGATCAGCCCCAGCATTTT. The chain joins TRBV12-3 or TRBV12-4 to TRBJ1-5; perhaps TRBD1 as D (5 bases). The V end was cut by 4 bases, the J end by 5 bases, with 15 bases between. The CDR3 has 15 amino acids.

This clonotype has a count of ten or more. The genes are TRBV5-5 and TRBJ2-5; no clear D gene. This CDR3 is built from 14 residues. With 4 bases removed from V and 3 bases from J, the gap between germline ends came to 13 bases. The V gene's germline CDR1 is SGHKS and CDR2 YYEKEE (reference sequence). CDR3 residues: CASSPDMGKETQYF. The CDR3 nucleotides are TGTGCCAGCAGCCCTGATATGGGTAAAGAGACCCAGTACTTC.

This clonotype was found a few times. The V gene is TRBV20-1, the J gene TRBJ1-2; the match to TRBD1 covers 8 bases. V dropped 4 bases and J dropped 8; count of bases not matched to a gene: 15. This CDR3 is 15 amino acids long. Germline V lookup: CDR1 DFQATT, CDR2 SNEGSKA (reference sequence). CDR3 DNA sequence: TGCAGTGCTAAGCCCGGACAGGGAGTTGGTGACGGCTACACCTTC. This codes for CSAKPGQGVGDGYTF.

There are many counts of this clonotype. The rearrangement joins TRBV5-6 to TRBJ2-1, with TRBD2 matching over 7 bases. CDR3 length: 18 residues. V trimming: 2 bases; J trimming: 3 bases; junction bases outside the gene matches: 14. The germline gives CDR1 SGHDT, CDR2 YYEEEE. The CDR3 DNA reads as TGTGCCAGCAGCTTTAAGTGGGTAGCGGGCGCCATCTACAATGAGCAGTTCTTC. Amino acids: CASSFKWVAGAIYNEQFF.

This chain uses TRBV29-1 with TRBJ1-5; no reliable D call. Trimming removed 3 bases from V and 6 bases from J, with 12 bases in between. Germline lookup yields CDR1 SQVTM and CDR2 ANQGSEA. The CDR3 runs 13 residues. The CDR3, as DNA: TGCAGCGTTGAGTCAGGTGTAGGTCAGCCCCAGCATTTT. Translation gives CSVESGVGQPQHF.

For this clonotype: A far bigger clonotype differs at one base, so this is likely a read error. This chain uses TRBV12-2 with TRBJ2-5; the table gives TRBD1 as D, unverified against the DNA. TRBV12-2 is a recognized pseudogene. The CDR3 consists of 14 residues. The CDR3 protein is CVSSAVTGAETQYF. The CDR3 DNA reads as TGTGTCAGCAGCGCCGTGACAGGGGCCGAGACCCAGTACTTC.

This clonotype was seen ten or more times. The V call is TRBV2, the J call TRBJ2-3; either TRBD1 or TRBD2 may supply D (5 bases each). V gave up 2 bases and J gave up 2 bases, with 11 bases separating them. There are 15 residues in the CDR3. Germline CDR1 reads SNHLY; CDR2 reads FYNNEI. The CDR3 is CASSERAGTTDTQYF. CDR3 bases: TGTGCCAGCAGTGAAAGGGCAGGGACCACAGATACGCAGTATTTT.

This clonotype was seen many times. The rearrangement uses TRBV5-1 and TRBJ2-5, with D possibly matching TRBD1 (6 bases). From germline, CDR1 is SGHRS and CDR2 YFSETQ. V shed 4 bases and J shed 0 bases, with 13 bases lying between them. The CDR3 totals 15 residues. The CDR3 reads CASSRRRTDQETQYF. The CDR3 region has the DNA TGCGCCAGCAGCCGTAGGAGGACAGACCAAGAGACCCAGTACTTC. Looking up the rest from reference TRBV5-1 and TRBJ2-5 gives the full variable domain: KAGVTQTPRYLIKTRGQQVTLSCSPISGHRSVSWYQQTPGQGLQFLFEYFSETQRNKGNFPGRFSGRQFSNSRSEMNVSTLELGDSALYLCASSRRRTDQETQYFGPGTRLLVL.

This clonotype has a count of ten or more. The CDR3 reads CSAEGYASYEQYF. CDR3 coding DNA: TGCAGCGCCGAGGGGTACGCCTCCTACGAGCAGTACTTC. The chain is built from TRBV29-1 and TRBJ2-7, with D perhaps TRBD1 or TRBD2 (5 bases each). This CDR3 spans 13 amino acids. From germline, CDR1 is SQVTM and CDR2 ANQGSEA. V was clipped by 7 bases and J by 0 bases, with 13 bases between them.

This clonotype was detected many times. J is TRBJ1-5 and V is TRBV2; 8 bases map to TRBD1. Trimming cost V 3 bases and J 5 bases; bases outside gene matches: 9. CDR1 is SNHLY and CDR2 is FYNNEI in the germline V gene. The CDR3 is 16 amino acids. The CDR3 DNA sequence: TGTGCCAGCAGTGAGTTGGACAGGGTTGTCGATCAGCCCCAGCATTTT. As protein: CASSELDRVVDQPQHF.